The 22 T cell receptor beta chains below all came from one sample that was sequenced in a study of T cells in Graves' hyperthyroidism and ophthalmopathy. The investigators amplified TCR beta CDR3 regions from RNA transcripts. During a first-round RT-PCR of the TCR CDR3, the HTBI primer set was used. TCRdb itself ran the multiplex PCR reads through MiXCR, one entry per CDR3 protein. The data show about 560,000 distinct CDR3 sequences, roughly 14% seen once. The sample comprised blood. The source is a woman in her 30s with Graves' hyperthyroidism.

This clonotype showed up many times. CDR3 in DNA: TGCAGTGCTAGAAGCTCCTTCCCGAGACTAGCGGGAGGGGGCACGGGTGAGCAGTTCTTC. It translates to CSARSSFPRLAGGGTGEQFF. This chain uses TRBV20-1 with TRBJ2-1, with 14 bases that match TRBD2. CDR1 is DFQATT, CDR2 SNEGSKA, per germline (reference sequence). Trimming removed 2 bases from V and 9 bases from J; junction bases left unmatched: 21. The CDR3 is made up of 20 amino acids.

The J gene is TRBJ2-1, the V gene TRBV6-2 or TRBV6-3, with 8 bases identical to TRBD2. CDR1 and CDR2 (germline): MNHEY, SVGEGT. V lost 6 bases and J lost 5; bases outside the gene matches: 12. This CDR3 spans 16 amino acids. The CDR3 nucleotides read TGTGCCAGCAGCCCTAGCGCGAGCGGGAGAAACAATGAGCAGTTCTTC. The encoded protein is CASSPSASGRNNEQFF.

The chain combines TRBV24-1 with TRBJ1-2, with D uncertain. Germline CDR1 is KGHDR and CDR2 is SFDVKD. The ends were cut back, 4 bases at V and 10 bases at J, with 12 bases in the middle. This CDR3 comprises 12 residues. The CDR3 coding sequence is TGTGCCACCAGTGACGTGGGTGGCGACTACACCTTC. Encoded protein: CATSDVGGDYTF.

This clonotype was counted ten times or more. The chain employs TRBV28 and TRBJ2-7; D is unclear. The CDR3 spans 14 residues. Germline lookup yields CDR1 MDHEN and CDR2 SYDVKM. V lost 4 bases and J 0 bases, leaving 10 bases between the germline ends. The DNA of the CDR3 is TGTGCCAGCAGTTCCGCTAGACACTCCTACGAGCAGTACTTC. It codes for CASSSARHSYEQYF.

The rearrangement links TRBV19 to TRBJ2-1; D remains ambiguous. The CDR3 sequence is 14 residues long. V dropped 5 bases and J dropped 3 bases, with 11 bases sitting between them. Germline-derived CDR1 and CDR2 are LNHDA and SQIVND (reference sequence). The CDR3 protein is CASSEADLYNEQFF. CDR3 DNA sequence: TGTGCCAGTAGTGAGGCGGACCTCTACAATGAGCAGTTCTTC.

This clonotype has a count of ten or more. V usage is TRBV7-2 and J usage is TRBJ2-7; 9 positions agree with TRBD2. Germline assignment: CDR1 SGHTA and CDR2 FQGNSA. CDR3 size: 16 residues. V shed 1 base and J 4 bases; nucleotides not matched to a gene: 8. In DNA, the CDR3 is TGTGCCAGCAGCTTAGTTGGGGGGACTAGCTCTTACGAGCAGTACTTC. As protein: CASSLVGGTSSYEQYF.

There are a few counts of this clonotype. J is TRBJ1-5 and V is TRBV7-9; D is unclear. Trimming took 2 bases from V and 0 from J, leaving 23 bases between them. The CDR3 consists of 20 residues. Germline V lookup: CDR1 SEHNR, CDR2 FQNEAQ (reference sequence). Here the CDR3 reads CASSLSPVGRGRNSNQPQHF. Written as DNA, the CDR3 is TGTGCCAGCAGCTTAAGCCCAGTAGGTCGGGGTCGGAATAGCAATCAGCCCCAGCATTTT.

This clonotype has ten or more counts. The rearrangement joins TRBV7-2 to TRBJ1-2, with D possibly TRBD1 on 6 matching bases. The CDR3 has 16 residues. Trimming shortened V by 5 bases and J by 3 bases, and 19 bases separated the two germline ends. Germline CDR1 is SGHTA and CDR2 is FQGNSA. CDR3 amino acids: CASSHTPPGDYYGYTF. In nucleotides, the CDR3 is TGTGCCAGCAGCCACACCCCCCCAGGGGACTACTATGGCTACACCTTC.

This clonotype has ten or more counts. The V call is TRBV6-2 or TRBV6-3, the J call TRBJ2-7, with unresolved D. CDR1 MNHEY and CDR2 SVGEGT come from the germline V gene. The CDR3 has 14 amino acids. V lost 3 bases, J lost 0 bases, and 9 bases lay in between. This CDR3 reads CASSYTRSSYEQYF. Here the CDR3 DNA reads TGTGCCAGCAGTTATACCAGGAGCTCCTACGAGCAGTACTTC.

V and J are TRBV12-3 or TRBV12-4 and TRBJ1-2, with a tentative D call TRBD1 (5 bases). CDR3 length: 14 residues. Trimming removed 5 bases from V and 2 bases from J, with 12 bases in between. CDR3 sequence (DNA): TGTGCCAGCAGTCGCTACGGGGGGAACTATGGCTACACCTTC. Protein sequence: CASSRYGGNYGYTF.

V gene TRBV19 combines with J gene TRBJ2-7; 9 nucleotides agree with TRBD2. Germline-derived CDR1 and CDR2 are LNHDA and SQIVND (reference sequence). The V segment lost 9 bases and the J segment 0 bases; nucleotides outside the gene matches: 6. The CDR3 runs to 14 residues. This CDR3 is CASPLAGSSYEQYF. In nucleotides, the CDR3 is TGTGCCAGCCCCCTAGCGGGAAGCTCCTACGAGCAGTACTTC.

This clonotype has at least ten counts. This sequence joins TRBV11-2 and TRBJ2-5; no definite D call. Looked up from germline, CDR1 is SGHAT and CDR2 is FQNNGV. The V and J ends lost 5 bases and 1 base respectively, with 17 bases between them. The CDR3 totals 16 residues. CDR3 bases: TGTGCCAGCAGCCCTCGGCCCAACAGTCTCCAAGAGACCCAGTACTTC. Protein: CASSPRPNSLQETQYF.

Details on this clonotype: The junction and the germline gene differ at one end; a read error may be behind it. V and J are TRBV3-1 and TRBJ1-3, with a tentative D call TRBD1 (6 bases). The CDR3 is 16 residues long. Germline V CDR1 and CDR2: LGHDT, YNNKEL (reference sequence). CDR3 in amino acids: CTSSQRQGTSGNTIYF. DNA of the CDR3: TGTACCAGCAGCCAGCGGCAGGGGACATCAGGGAACACCATATATTTT.

CDR3 sequence reads: CSARDPRASGKDIQYF. DNA for the CDR3: TGCAGTGCTAGAGATCCTCGAGCATCGGGCAAGGACATTCAGTACTTC. This chain uses TRBV20-1 with TRBJ2-4; the D is unclear. This CDR3 has 16 residues. The V and J ends lost 0 bases and 8 bases respectively, with 20 bases between them. CDR1 is DFQATT and CDR2 is SNEGSKA in the germline V gene (reference sequence).

This clonotype was seen at least ten times. The rearrangement joins TRBV28 to TRBJ1-1; D is undetermined. Trimming took off 4 bases at V and 1 base at J, with 10 bases between the two ends. CDR3 size: 14 residues. Germline V gene lookup returns CDR1 MDHEN and CDR2 SYDVKM. CDR3 region: CASSSWVANTEAFF. DNA for the CDR3: TGTGCCAGCAGTTCCTGGGTTGCGAACACTGAAGCTTTCTTT.

In its sample, this clonotype was seen many times. The gene calls are TRBV3-1 and TRBJ2-7; D assignment may be TRBD1 or TRBD2 (6 bases each). The CDR3 has 15 residues. Trimming stripped 0 bases from V and 3 bases from J, with 12 bases between. Germline CDR1 reads LGHDT; CDR2 reads YNNKEL (reference sequence). CDR3 amino acids: CASSQDQGGGYEQYF. DNA of the CDR3: TGTGCCAGCAGCCAAGATCAAGGGGGAGGCTACGAGCAGTACTTC.

This clonotype was detected only a few times. This CDR3 reads CSAYDPGSSYEQYF. The DNA of the CDR3 is TGCAGTGCTTATGATCCTGGGAGCTCCTACGAGCAGTACTTC. This rearrangement joins TRBV20-1 to TRBJ2-7; TRBD2 is a possible D gene (5 bases). Germline V gene lookup returns CDR1 DFQATT and CDR2 SNEGSKA (reference sequence). V lost 5 bases and J 0 bases, leaving 14 bases between the germline ends. There are 14 residues in the CDR3.

This clonotype was counted at least ten times. This sequence joins TRBV6-5 and TRBJ2-7; perhaps TRBD1 as D (5 bases). V lost 2 bases and J lost 3, with 17 bases in between. Germline CDR1 and CDR2: MNHEY and SVGAGI. The CDR3 is made up of 16 amino acids. The CDR3 here is CASSYNRQTLGYEQYF. CDR3 nucleotide sequence: TGTGCCAGCAGTTACAACCGACAGACCTTAGGCTACGAGCAGTACTTC.

The V gene is TRBV7-6, the J gene TRBJ1-4; 8 positions agree with TRBD1. From germline, CDR1 is SGHVS and CDR2 FNYEAQ. CDR3 length: 14 residues. Trimming at V came to 8 bases and at J to 10 bases, leaving 12 bases not matched to a gene. The CDR3 is CASLWGQVVRKLFF. CDR3 bases: TGTGCCAGCCTTTGGGGACAGGTCGTTCGAAAACTGTTTTTT.

This clonotype was counted many times. This chain connects TRBV18 to TRBJ1-1; D call uncertain. The V and J ends lost 1 base and 1 base respectively, with 10 bases between them. Germline V gives CDR1 KGHSH, CDR2 LQKENI. This CDR3 has 15 amino acids. CDR3 sequence reads: CASSPLFKENTEAFF. The CDR3 bases are TGTGCCAGCTCACCACTCTTCAAGGAGAACACTGAAGCTTTCTTT.

The chain links TRBV4-1 to TRBJ1-1; possible D gene TRBD1, 5 bases. V was shortened by 1 base and J by 7 bases, with 16 bases between the two germline ends. Per germline, CDR1 MGHRA and CDR2 YSYEKL. This CDR3 has 15 amino acids. Here the CDR3 reads CASSQGLTGRGEAFF. CDR3 in DNA: TGCGCCAGCAGCCAAGGCCTCACAGGTAGAGGTGAAGCTTTCTTT.

This clonotype has at least ten counts. The V and J genes are TRBV2 and TRBJ2-1; TRBD2 aligns across 7 bases. This CDR3 has 16 residues. The ends lost 6 bases at V and 10 bases at J; junction bases unmatched: 18. The V gene's germline CDR1 is SNHLY and CDR2 FYNNEI. The CDR3 is CASRGSGKGPGFEQFF. CDR3 DNA sequence: TGTGCCAGCAGAGGAAGCGGGAAGGGCCCCGGTTTCGAGCAGTTCTTC.